These 21 T cell receptor beta chains came from one sample sequenced in a study of Ad26.COV2.S vaccination and SARS-CoV-2 variants. Treatment noted: some 20 received Ad26.COV2.S at low or high dose, single or two shots; a few received placebo; per-sample allocation not given. The samples date from day 63 after the first vaccine or placebo injection. This table comes from immunoSEQ multiplex PCR, and its TCRdb copy is limited to in-frame clones, with some not included. The sample includes around 370,000 clones, more than 75% of them seen just once. Sequencing was performed on peripheral blood, taken in a trial of Ad26.COV2.S vaccine versus placebo. These receptors came from a person aged 18-65 years who received the Ad26.COV2.S COVID-19 vaccine or a placebo.

This rearrangement joins TRBV28 to TRBJ2-1; tentative D call: TRBD2 (5 bases). Germline CDR1 and CDR2: MDHEN and SYDVKM. The V end was cut by 2 bases, the J end by 7 bases, with 15 bases between. This CDR3 contains 15 residues. In nucleotides, the CDR3 is TGTGCCAGCAGTTTAGGGAGAAATCCGGAGAATGAGCAGTTCTTC. Its protein is CASSLGRNPENEQFF.

The rearrangement uses TRBV10-3 and TRBJ1-1; D is unclear. Germline loops: CDR1 ENHRY, CDR2 SYGVKD. This CDR3 has 14 amino acids. The V end lost 10 bases, the J end lost 6 bases, and 21 bases lay between the germline ends. CDR3 nucleotide sequence: TGTGCCACCTCTACCCCCCTCTCTCAGGCTGAAGCTTTCTTT. Amino acids: CATSTPLSQAEAFF.

The chain uses TRBV15 and TRBJ2-7; 7 bases align to TRBD2. The ends lost 0 bases at V and 0 bases at J; junction bases unmatched: 8. This CDR3 is 17 amino acids long. Germline V CDR1 and CDR2: LNHNV, YYDKDF (reference sequence). As DNA, the CDR3 is TGTGCCACCAGCAGAGATGGTCCTAGCGGTTTCTCCTACGAGCAGTACTTC. Amino acids: CATSRDGPSGFSYEQYF.

Worth noting for this clone: Germline and junction disagree at one end, which may indicate a read error. The chain links TRBV19 to TRBJ2-3; unclear D gene. The CDR3 is 13 amino acids. The germline gives CDR1 LNHDA, CDR2 SQIVND (reference sequence). CDR3 nucleotides: TGTGCCAGTAGTATTATGAGCACAGATGCGCAGTATTTT. Translating gives CASSIMSTDAQYF. The full variable domain, rest sourced from reference TRBV19 and TRBJ2-3, is DGGITQSPKYLFRKEGQNVTLSCEQNLNHDAMYWYRQDPGQGLRLIYYSQIVNDFQKGDIAEGYSVSREKKESFPLTVTSAQKNPTAFYLCASSIMSTDAQYFGPGTRLTVL.

The chain recombines TRBV6-2 or TRBV6-3 with TRBJ2-1, with 7 bases lining up with TRBD1. The CDR3 totals 16 residues. Trimming took 2 bases from V and 0 from J; bases not matched to a gene: 4. In germline, CDR1 is MNHEY, CDR2 SVGEGT. This CDR3 is CASSYGTESSYNEQFF. In nucleotides, the CDR3 is TGTGCCAGCAGTTACGGGACAGAGAGCTCCTACAATGAGCAGTTCTTC.

The V call is TRBV30, the J call TRBJ1-5, with D unresolved. This CDR3 is 13 amino acids long. CDR1 and CDR2 (germline): GTSNPN, SVGIG (reference sequence). The V end lost 0 bases, the J end lost 4 bases, and 7 bases lay between the germline ends. The CDR3 DNA follows: TGTGCCTGGAGTGTAGCGGGGAATCAGCCCCAGCATTTT. This gives the protein CAWSVAGNQPQHF.

The genes are TRBV19 and TRBJ2-3; the D gene is possibly TRBD2 (6 bases). The CDR3 contains 15 residues. The germline V and J ends were trimmed by 4 bases and 4 bases, with 15 bases remaining between them. Germline CDR1 is LNHDA and CDR2 is SQIVND (reference sequence). The CDR3 bases are TGTGCCAGTAGTACACGGCGGGATGCGTCAGATACGCAGTATTTT. It codes for CASSTRRDASDTQYF.

The rearrangement joins TRBV28 to TRBJ2-7, with 8 positions matching TRBD1. In germline, CDR1 is MDHEN, CDR2 SYDVKM. The CDR3 loop spans 15 amino acids. V lost 10 bases, J lost 4 bases, and 15 bases stayed unmatched. CDR3 loop: CATTPFDRGLYEQYF. CDR3 nucleotide sequence: TGTGCCACCACCCCATTCGACAGGGGTCTGTACGAGCAGTACTTC.

This chain joins TRBV12-3 or TRBV12-4 and TRBJ1-1; 7 positions match TRBD1. The CDR3 extends over 13 amino acids. V dropped 6 bases and J dropped 4; count of bases not matched to a gene: 5. Here the CDR3 DNA reads TGTGCCAGCAGCCCCAGGGGGAGCACTGAAGCTTTCTTT. Amino acid sequence: CASSPRGSTEAFF.

This chain uses TRBV5-1 with TRBJ2-1; 9 bases align to TRBD2. The V gene end was trimmed by 0 bases and the J gene end by 6 bases; junction bases not matched to a gene: 4. The CDR3 has 15 residues. Germline CDR1 is SGHRS and CDR2 is YFSETQ. The CDR3 region is CASSLAGTSSNEQFF. The CDR3 nucleotides are TGCGCCAGCAGCTTGGCCGGGACTAGCAGCAATGAGCAGTTCTTC. Complete variable domain (other parts from reference TRBV5-1 and TRBJ2-1): KAGVTQTPRYLIKTRGQQVTLSCSPISGHRSVSWYQQTPGQGLQFLFEYFSETQRNKGNFPGRFSGRQFSNSRSEMNVSTLELGDSALYLCASSLAGTSSNEQFFGPGTRLTVL.

This clone came up once. The chain is built from TRBV4-3 and TRBJ1-4; D call uncertain. This CDR3 is built from 16 residues. Germline CDR1 LGHNA, CDR2 YSLEER. V was cut by 1 base and J by 8 bases, with 17 bases left in between. The CDR3 loop reads CASSQAGPSGSEKLFF. The CDR3, as DNA: TGCGCCAGCAGCCAAGCTGGGCCATCGGGGTCAGAAAAACTGTTTTTT.

The V call is TRBV4-3, the J call TRBJ2-2; D gene ambiguous. The CDR3 runs to 13 residues. Germline CDR1 LGHNA, CDR2 YSLEER. The ends were cut back, 4 bases at V and 3 bases at J, with 6 bases in the middle. The CDR3 DNA sequence: TGCGCCAGCAGCCCTTGGGACACCGGGGAGCTGTTTTTT. Encoded protein: CASSPWDTGELFF.

This clone has just a few counts. This chain joins TRBV7-2 and TRBJ2-1, with D unresolved. Germline assignment: CDR1 SGHTA and CDR2 FQGNSA. The ends were cut back, 0 bases at V and 5 bases at J, with 5 bases in the middle. This CDR3 comprises 13 residues. Here the CDR3 reads CASSLARNNEQFF. CDR3 DNA sequence: TGTGCCAGCAGCTTAGCGCGAAACAATGAGCAGTTCTTC.

The chain uses TRBV21-1 and TRBJ2-7. TRBV21-1 is given as a pseudogene. The CDR3 covers 15 residues. The CDR3 DNA reads TGTGCCAGCAGCAAGGGGGAAGTCGGTTGTTACGAGCAGTACTTC. It yields the protein CASSKGEVGCYEQYF.

The chain employs TRBV5-4 and TRBJ2-3, with D possibly TRBD2 on 6 matching bases. Trimming took 2 bases from V and 2 from J, leaving 9 bases between them. The CDR3 is 14 residues long. Germline lookup yields CDR1 SGHNT and CDR2 YYREEE (reference sequence). CDR3 in DNA: TGTGCCAGCAGCTTAACGGGGGACACAGATACGCAGTATTTT. Its protein is CASSLTGDTDTQYF.

The chain uses TRBV28 and TRBJ2-7, with D perhaps TRBD1 or TRBD2 (5 bases each). Germline values: CDR1 MDHEN, CDR2 SYDVKM. CDR3 length: 13 residues. Trimming stripped 4 bases from V and 7 bases from J, with 14 bases between. CDR3 nucleotide sequence: TGTGCCAGCAGTTCAGGGAGTGTGGGGGAGCAGTACTTC. It is translated as CASSSGSVGEQYF. Full variable domain (outside the CDR3, taken from reference TRBV28 and TRBJ2-7): DVKVTQSSRYLVKRTGEKVFLECVQDMDHENMFWYRQDPGLGLRLIYFSYDVKMKEKGDIPEGYSVSREKKERFSLILESASTNQTSMYLCASSSGSVGEQYFGPGTRLTVT.

J is TRBJ2-3 and V is TRBV6-2 or TRBV6-3, with 8 positions matching TRBD2. Losses at the gene ends were 3 bases for V and 4 bases for J; bases not matched to a gene: 18. The length of the CDR3 is 19 residues. The germline gives CDR1 MNHEY, CDR2 SVGEGT. This chain's CDR3 is CASSYGSRGRGGRSDTQYF. Here the CDR3 DNA reads TGTGCCAGCAGTTATGGTTCGAGAGGACGGGGGGGCCGCTCAGATACGCAGTATTTT.

This chain uses TRBV27 with TRBJ1-1; no definite D call. Per the germline V gene, CDR1 is MNHEY and CDR2 is SMNVEV (reference sequence). V lost 2 bases to trimming and J lost 1 base, with 14 bases between them. The CDR3 runs 16 residues. CDR3 in amino acids: CASSLNYGWENTEAFF. The CDR3 nucleotides are TGTGCCAGCAGTTTAAATTATGGGTGGGAGAACACTGAAGCTTTCTTT.

The chain is built from TRBV11-2 and TRBJ2-1, with 11 positions matching TRBD2. With 6 bases clipped from V and 14 bases from J, the junction kept 12 bases outside the gene matches. Per the germline V gene, CDR1 is SGHAT and CDR2 is FQNNGV. This CDR3 spans 14 amino acids. The CDR3 region has the DNA TGTGCCAGCAGTCCAATAGCGGGGGGGCAGCTGAAGTTCTTC. It encodes CASSPIAGGQLKFF.

For this clone: The sample carries other DNA sequences with the same CDR3. The V gene is TRBV11-3, the J gene TRBJ2-2; D gene ambiguous. This CDR3 is built from 14 residues. Trimming pared 0 bases from V and 4 bases from J, leaving 6 bases between. Per the germline V gene, CDR1 is SGHNT and CDR2 is YENEEA. CDR3 residues: CASSLDRGTGELFF. The CDR3 DNA sequence: TGTGCCAGCAGCTTAGATCGCGGCACCGGGGAGCTGTTTTTT.

This clone was found a few times. The chain has TRBV7-2 and TRBJ2-2, with D possibly being TRBD1 or TRBD2 (6 bases each). CDR1 is SGHTA, CDR2 FQGNSA, per germline. V was trimmed by 2 bases and J by 6 bases, leaving 10 bases between them. The CDR3 runs to 14 residues. Here the CDR3 DNA reads TGTGCCAGCAGCTTAATGGGGGGCCCCGGGGAGCTGTTTTTT. Its translation: CASSLMGGPGELFF.